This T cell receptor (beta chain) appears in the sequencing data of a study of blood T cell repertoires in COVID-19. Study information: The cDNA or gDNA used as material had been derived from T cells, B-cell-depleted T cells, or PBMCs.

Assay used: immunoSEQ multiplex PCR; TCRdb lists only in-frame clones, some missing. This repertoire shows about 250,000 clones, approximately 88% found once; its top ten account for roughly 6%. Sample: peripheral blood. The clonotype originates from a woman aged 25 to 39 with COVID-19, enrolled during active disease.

The CDR3 reads CATSRRAAGADNEQFF. CDR3 DNA sequence: TGTGCCACCAGCAGGAGGGCAGCGGGGGCCGACAATGAGCAGTTCTTC. V and J are TRBV15 and TRBJ2-1; 8 nucleotides match TRBD2. The V and J ends lost 3 bases and 5 bases, in that order; junction bases with no gene match: 9. Germline V gene lookup returns CDR1 LNHNV and CDR2 YYDKDF (reference sequence). CDR3 length: 16 residues.